This entry concerns a single T cell receptor (beta chain). A much larger clone sits a single nucleotide away, making a read error possible. The conserved closing phenylalanine or tryptophan is absent in this CDR3, likely reflecting a read error. The data are from a study of molecular identifiers for immune sequencing clone quantification. The germline V gene has CDR1 MNHNS and CDR2 SASEGT. Trimming took off 3 bases at V and 4 bases at J, with 13 bases between the two ends. The CDR3 spans 15 residues. Each CDR3 protein is one row after TCRdb ran MiXCR on the PCR reads. The sample has 85,000 to 90,000 distinct CDR3 sequences, 20% to 30% seen once; the top ten hold 0.78%.

The chain uses TRBV6-1 and TRBJ1-5, with D possibly TRBD1 on 5 matching bases. The clonotype originates from a human donor in good health. Some libraries in this study had Jurkat cell RNA spiked in. The specimen sequenced was naive CD8+ T cells from blood, with Jurkat cell RNA spiked in. Stated subset: FACS-sorted CD8+CD4-CCR7+CD45RA+ naive T cells. The chain's CDR3 is CASSDIPGGNQPQHV. DNA of the CDR3: TGTGCCAGCAGTGATATCCCCGGGGGGAATCAGCCCCAGCATGTT.